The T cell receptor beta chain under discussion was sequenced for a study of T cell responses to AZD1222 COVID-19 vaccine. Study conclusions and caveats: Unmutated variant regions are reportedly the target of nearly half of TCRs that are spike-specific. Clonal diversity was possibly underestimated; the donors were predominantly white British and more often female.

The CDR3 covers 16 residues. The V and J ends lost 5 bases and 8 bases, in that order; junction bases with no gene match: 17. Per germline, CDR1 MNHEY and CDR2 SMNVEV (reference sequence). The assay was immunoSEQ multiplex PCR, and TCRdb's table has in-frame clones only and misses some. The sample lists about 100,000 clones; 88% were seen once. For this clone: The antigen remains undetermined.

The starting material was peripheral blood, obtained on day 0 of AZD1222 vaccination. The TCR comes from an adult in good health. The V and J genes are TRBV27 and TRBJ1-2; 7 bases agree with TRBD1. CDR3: CASSPLQGPLYMGYTF. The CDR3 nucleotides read TGTGCCAGCAGTCCGCTACAGGGGCCCCTATATATGGGCTACACCTTC.